A selection of T cell receptor beta chains follows, all from one sample in a study of T cells in Graves' hyperthyroidism and ophthalmopathy. TCRdb analysed the multiplex PCR reads with MiXCR anew, one entry per CDR3 protein. This table holds roughly 420,000 distinct CDR3 sequences, around a sixth found once. The material sequenced was blood. These receptors all come from a woman in her late teens or twenties with Graves' hyperthyroidism. CDR3s include the opening cysteine and the closing phenylalanine or tryptophan. Fields, in order: V gene, J gene, clone size, D gene, CDR3 DNA, CDR3 protein. D genes are given only for firm matches. Clone size appears in some rows only: once, few, many, or a class for an expanded clone.

TRBV12-5	TRBJ1-1	-	TRBD1	TGTGCTAGTGGTTTGATTAGCCAGGGGGCTAAAATAGCAGACTCGGAAGCTTTCTTT	CASGLISQGAKIADSEAFF
TRBV24-1	TRBJ1-5	many	-	TGTGCCACCAGTGAGGAAGGAAGCAATCAGCCCCAGCATTTT	CATSEEGSNQPQHF
TRBV20-1	TRBJ2-3	many	-	TGCAGTGCTAGGTGCCCCACCTATGGGGCTTTCGGGGATACGCAGTATTTT	CSARCPTYGAFGDTQYF
TRBV25-1	TRBJ1-1	many	-	TGTGCCAGCAGTCCCGGGACGTGGGAGACGACTGAAGCTTTCTTT	CASSPGTWETTEAFF
TRBV6-1	TRBJ2-7	-	-	TGTGCCAGCAGCCACTCTAGAGGGAGTGGCTACGAGCAGTACTTC	CASSHSRGSGYEQYF
TRBV7-8	TRBJ1-1	-	-	TGTGCCAGCAGTGTGCCGATGACTGAAGCTTTCTTT	CASSVPMTEAFF
TRBV30	TRBJ1-3	many	-	TGTGCCTGGAGTCCCGACTGGGTCAGGAACACCATATATTTT	CAWSPDWVRNTIYF
TRBV7-2	TRBJ2-7	many	TRBD2	TGTGCCAGCAGCAAACGACTAGCGGGGGGATCTGGGGAGCAGTACTTC	CASSKRLAGGSGEQYF
TRBV19	TRBJ2-1	many	-	TGTGCCAGTAGTACGGCCAGAGGTCCCACCCGCTCCTACAATGAGCAGTTCTTC	CASSTARGPTRSYNEQFF
TRBV12-3/TRBV12-4	TRBJ2-7	many	TRBD1	TGTGCCAGCAGCCTTGGGACAGGGATCATAGAAGGCGAGCAGTACTTC	CASSLGTGIIEGEQYF
TRBV7-8	TRBJ2-3	many	TRBD2	TGTGCCAGCAGTTACATTAGACTAGCGGGAGATACGCAGTATTTT	CASSYIRLAGDTQYF
TRBV7-3	TRBJ2-1	-	-	TGTGCCAGTTGGGTCGGAGGAGGCGGGAATGAGCAGTTCTTC	CASWVGGGGNEQFF
TRBV12-3/TRBV12-4	TRBJ2-7	-	TRBD1	TGTGCCAGCAGTGAACCCAGGGGGCCCACCTACGAGCAGTACTTC	CASSEPRGPTYEQYF
TRBV5-1	TRBJ1-4	-	-	TGCGCCAGCAGCTTGGAACAGGGAGGGAATGAAAAACTGCTTTTT	CASSLEQGGNEKLLF
TRBV5-6	TRBJ2-7	many	-	TGTGCCAGCAGCGACAACTACGAGCAGTACTTC	CASSDNYEQYF
TRBV20-1	TRBJ2-5	many	TRBD2	TGCAGTACTAATAGCGGGGGGGCCCAAGAGACCCAGTACTTC	CSTNSGGAQETQYF
TRBV28	TRBJ1-2	-	-	TGTGCCAGCAGTTCCTCAGGGTCTATCCCTGCGAACTATGGCTACACCTTC	CASSSSGSIPANYGYTF
TRBV20-1	TRBJ2-7	many	-	TGCAGTGCTAGAGCTGGAGGTGAATGGTACGAGCAGTACTTC	CSARAGGEWYEQYF
TRBV2	TRBJ1-3	-	-	TGTGCCAGCAGTGCAGGGAGTGACACCATATATTTT	CASSAGSDTIYF
TRBV7-3	TRBJ2-1	-	-	TGTGCCAGCAGCTTGTCGAGGGAGGAGCAGTTCTTC	CASSLSREEQFF
TRBV29-1	TRBJ2-5	many	-	TGCAGCGTTGACGTAGAGAGCGCGGAGACCCAGTACTTC	CSVDVESAETQYF
TRBV20-1	TRBJ2-4	many	TRBD2	TGCAGTGCCCGGGGACTAGCGGGAGATAGATCGGGGTCCAAAAACATTCAGTACTTC	CSARGLAGDRSGSKNIQYF
TRBV11-2	TRBJ2-1	-	-	TGTGCCAGCAGCTTAGAAGTGGCTACCTACAATGAGCAGTTCTTC	CASSLEVATYNEQFF
TRBV4-1	TRBJ2-2	-	-	TGCGCCAGCAGCCGCGGGGAGAGAAACACCGGGGAGCTGTTTTTT	CASSRGERNTGELFF
TRBV20-1	TRBJ1-2	many	-	TGCAGTGCTAGTGGCGTCCCGTTTGCTAACTATGGCTACACCTTC	CSASGVPFANYGYTF
TRBV19	TRBJ1-2	-	TRBD1	TGTGCCAGCGGAACCCGGGGACAGGCAAATGGCTACACCTTC	CASGTRGQANGYTF
TRBV28	TRBJ1-5	-	-	TGTGCCAGCACCGTGGCAGCTAGCCTAAATCAGCCCCAGCATTTT	CASTVAASLNQPQHF
TRBV7-2	TRBJ1-4	many	-	TGTGCCAGCAGCTTCGGGACGGTAAAAGGAAAACTGTTTTTT	CASSFGTVKGKLFF
TRBV3-1	TRBJ2-1	many	TRBD2	TGTGCCAGCAGCCAACTAGCGGGAGACTTTGCTGAGCAGTTCTTC	CASSQLAGDFAEQFF
TRBV3-1	TRBJ1-2	-	TRBD1	TGTGCCAGCAGCTACCGACTGACAGGGTTTTCGTCCTATGGCTACACCTTC	CASSYRLTGFSSYGYTF
TRBV9	TRBJ2-3	many	TRBD2	TGTGCCAGCAGCACAGGACTAGCGGGGGGTGTGACAGATACGCAGTATTTT	CASSTGLAGGVTDTQYF
TRBV20-1	TRBJ2-1	many	TRBD2	TGCAGTGCTAGAGTTCACGGGGGGGCGGCCAATGAGCAGTTCTTC	CSARVHGGAANEQFF
TRBV6-5	TRBJ2-4	-	-	TGTGCCAGCAGTTACTCGATGAAGAGGGGCTCCAAAAACATTCAGTACTTC	CASSYSMKRGSKNIQYF
TRBV30	TRBJ2-7	many	TRBD2	TGTGCCTGGAGTGGGGGGGGGATTTCCTACGAGCAGTACTTC	CAWSGGGISYEQYF
TRBV29-1	TRBJ2-5	few	-	TGCCGGATGGCGGGACGGGAGACCCAGTACTTC	CRMAGRETQYF
TRBV18	TRBJ2-7	many	-	TGTGCCAGCTCACCAATGTCCGACTACGAGCAGTACTTC	CASSPMSDYEQYF
TRBV30	TRBJ1-2	-	-	TGTGCCTGGAGTGTAGTTTCTGGGGTCGGCTACACCTTC	CAWSVVSGVGYTF
TRBV19	TRBJ1-5	many	-	TGTGCCAGTAGTGCCGGGGATGTCTGGTCCAATCAGCCCCAGCATTTT	CASSAGDVWSNQPQHF
TRBV15	TRBJ2-6	-	-	TGTGCCACCAGCAGCCCGAACAGGGCTGGGGCCAACGTCCTGACTTTC	CATSSPNRAGANVLTF
TRBV5-6	TRBJ2-5	few	-	TGTGCCAGCAGCAAAAGGACTGGTCTCGGTAGGGAGACCCAGTACTTC	CASSKRTGLGRETQYF
TRBV20-1	TRBJ2-7	many	TRBD2	TGCAGTGCCGGGACTAGCGGGAACTCCTACGAGCAGTACTTC	CSAGTSGNSYEQYF
TRBV30	TRBJ2-1	-	TRBD2	TGTGCCTGGGGGGGACACACCGCTAGCGGGACATCCTACAATGAGCAGTTCTTC	CAWGGHTASGTSYNEQFF
TRBV7-3	TRBJ2-7	many	TRBD2	TGTGCCAGCAGCTTACTCGGGGGGAGCAACGAGCAGTACTTC	CASSLLGGSNEQYF
TRBV20-1	TRBJ2-1	many	TRBD2	TGCAGTGCTAGGACGACTAGCGGAGGGTACAATGAGCAGTTCTTC	CSARTTSGGYNEQFF
TRBV10-3	TRBJ1-5	-	TRBD1	TGTGCCAGCAGTCGGGGACAGGATAGCAATCAGCCCCAGCATTTT	CASSRGQDSNQPQHF
TRBV11-1	TRBJ2-1	many	-	TGTGCCAGCAGCGGCGGAGAGAGGGCAGGGTTCTTC	CASSGGERAGFF